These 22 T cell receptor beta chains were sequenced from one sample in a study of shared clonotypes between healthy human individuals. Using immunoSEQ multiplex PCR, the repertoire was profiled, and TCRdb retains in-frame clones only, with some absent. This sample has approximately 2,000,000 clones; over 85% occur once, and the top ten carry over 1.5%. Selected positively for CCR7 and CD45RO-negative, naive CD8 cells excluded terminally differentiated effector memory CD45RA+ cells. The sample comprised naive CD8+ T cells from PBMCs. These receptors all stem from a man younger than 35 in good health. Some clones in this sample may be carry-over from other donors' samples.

CDR3 amino acids: CASRGRDSSYEQYF. The CDR3 DNA reads TGTGCCAGCAGAGGCCGGGACTCCTCCTACGAGCAGTACTTC. The chain is built from TRBV2 and TRBJ2-7; D possibly corresponds to TRBD2 (6 bases). Germline V gene lookup returns CDR1 SNHLY and CDR2 FYNNEI. V was clipped by 6 bases and J by 0 bases, with 12 bases between them. The CDR3 loop spans 14 amino acids. Filled out from reference TRBV2 and TRBJ2-7, the complete variable domain reads EPEVTQTPSHQVTQMGQEVILRCVPISNHLYFYWYRQILGQKVEFLVSFYNNEISEKSEIFDDQFSVERPDGSNFTLKIRSTKLEDSAMYFCASRGRDSSYEQYFGPGTRLTVT.

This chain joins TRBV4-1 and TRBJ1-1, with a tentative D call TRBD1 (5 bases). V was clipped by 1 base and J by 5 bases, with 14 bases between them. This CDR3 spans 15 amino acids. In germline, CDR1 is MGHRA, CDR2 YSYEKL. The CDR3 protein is CASSQGRGGGTEAFF. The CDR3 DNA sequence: TGCGCCAGCAGCCAAGGACGGGGGGGAGGAACTGAAGCTTTCTTT.

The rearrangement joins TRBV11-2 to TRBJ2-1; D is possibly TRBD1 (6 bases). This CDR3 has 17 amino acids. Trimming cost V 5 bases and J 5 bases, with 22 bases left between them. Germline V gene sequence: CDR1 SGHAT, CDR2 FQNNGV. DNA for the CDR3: TGTGCCAGCAGCCTCCCGAGGTCCCGGGACAAGAACAATGAGCAGTTCTTC. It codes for CASSLPRSRDKNNEQFF.

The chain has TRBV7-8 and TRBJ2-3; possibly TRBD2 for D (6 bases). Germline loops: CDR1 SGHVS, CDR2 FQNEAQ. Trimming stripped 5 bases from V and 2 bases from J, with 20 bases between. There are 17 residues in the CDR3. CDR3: CASSRRLEGAYTDTQYF. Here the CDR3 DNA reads TGTGCCAGCAGCCGGCGACTGGAGGGAGCTTACACAGATACGCAGTATTTT.

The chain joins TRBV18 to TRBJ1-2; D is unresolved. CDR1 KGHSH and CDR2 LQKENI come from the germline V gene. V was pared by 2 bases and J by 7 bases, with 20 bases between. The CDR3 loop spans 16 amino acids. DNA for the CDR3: TGTGCCAGCTCACCAGCTGACCAGATTGTGTGGTTTGGCTACACCTTC. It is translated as CASSPADQIVWFGYTF.

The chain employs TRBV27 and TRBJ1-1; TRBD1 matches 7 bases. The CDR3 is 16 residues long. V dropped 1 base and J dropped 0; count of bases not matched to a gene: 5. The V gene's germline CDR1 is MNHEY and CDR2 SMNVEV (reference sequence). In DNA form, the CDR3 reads TGTGCCAGCAGTTTATTCGGGACAGTAATGAACACTGAAGCTTTCTTT. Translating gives CASSLFGTVMNTEAFF.

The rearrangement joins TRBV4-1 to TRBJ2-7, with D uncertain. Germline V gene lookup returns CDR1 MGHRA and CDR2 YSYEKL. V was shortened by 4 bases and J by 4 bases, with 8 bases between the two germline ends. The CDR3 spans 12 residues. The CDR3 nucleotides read TGCGCCAGCAGCCTACCGGGTTACGAGCAGTACTTC. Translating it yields CASSLPGYEQYF.

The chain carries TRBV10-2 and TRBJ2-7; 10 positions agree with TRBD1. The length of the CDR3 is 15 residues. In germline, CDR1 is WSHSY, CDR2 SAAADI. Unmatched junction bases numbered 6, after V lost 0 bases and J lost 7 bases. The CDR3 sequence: CASSESGTGVTEQYF. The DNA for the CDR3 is TGCGCCAGCAGTGAGTCCGGGACAGGGGTAACAGAGCAGTACTTC.

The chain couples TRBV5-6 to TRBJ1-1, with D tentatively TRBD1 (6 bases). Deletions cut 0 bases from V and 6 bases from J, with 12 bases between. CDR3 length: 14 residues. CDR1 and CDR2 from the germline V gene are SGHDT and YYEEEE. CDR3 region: CASSLVGGGAEAFF. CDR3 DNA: TGTGCCAGCAGCTTGGTCGGAGGGGGAGCTGAAGCTTTCTTT.

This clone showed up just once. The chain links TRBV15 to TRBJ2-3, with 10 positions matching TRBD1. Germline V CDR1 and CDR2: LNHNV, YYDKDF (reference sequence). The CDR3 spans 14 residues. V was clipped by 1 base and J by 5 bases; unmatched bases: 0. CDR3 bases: TGTGCCACCAGCAGAGGGACAGGGGGAGATACGCAGTATTTT. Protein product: CATSRGTGGDTQYF.

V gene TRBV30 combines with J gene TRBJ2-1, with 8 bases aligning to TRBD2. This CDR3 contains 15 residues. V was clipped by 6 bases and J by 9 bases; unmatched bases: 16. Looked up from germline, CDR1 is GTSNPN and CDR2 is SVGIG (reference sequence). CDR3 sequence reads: CACRSERERFAEQFF. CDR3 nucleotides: TGTGCCTGCCGGTCGGAGCGGGAGAGGTTCGCTGAGCAGTTCTTC.

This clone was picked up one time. CDR3 loop: CASSLPWGNTEAFF. The CDR3 DNA follows: TGTGCCAGCAGCTTACCCTGGGGAAACACTGAAGCTTTCTTT. V and J are TRBV7-9 and TRBJ1-1; no clear D gene. Trimming took off 2 bases at V and 2 bases at J, with 9 bases between the two ends. Germline V CDR1 and CDR2: SEHNR, FQNEAQ (reference sequence). This CDR3 comprises 14 residues. The full variable domain, rest sourced from reference TRBV7-9 and TRBJ1-1, is DTGVSQNPRHKITKRGQNVTFRCDPISEHNRLYWYRQTLGQGPEFLTYFQNEAQLEKSRLLSDRFSAERPKGSFSTLEIQRTEQGDSAMYLCASSLPWGNTEAFFGQGTRLTVV.

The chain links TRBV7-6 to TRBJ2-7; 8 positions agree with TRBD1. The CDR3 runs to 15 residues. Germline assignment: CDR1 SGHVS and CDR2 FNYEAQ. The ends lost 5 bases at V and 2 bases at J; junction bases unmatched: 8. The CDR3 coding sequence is TGTGCCAGCAGCGTAGGGACAGGTATTCCCTACGAGCAGTACTTC. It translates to CASSVGTGIPYEQYF.

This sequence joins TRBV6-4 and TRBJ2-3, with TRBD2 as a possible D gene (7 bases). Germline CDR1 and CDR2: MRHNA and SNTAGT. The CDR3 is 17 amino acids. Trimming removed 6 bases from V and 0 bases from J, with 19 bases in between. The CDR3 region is CASSKTAGASSTDTQYF. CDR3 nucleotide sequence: TGTGCCAGCAGCAAGACTGCGGGGGCTTCTAGCACAGATACGCAGTATTTT.

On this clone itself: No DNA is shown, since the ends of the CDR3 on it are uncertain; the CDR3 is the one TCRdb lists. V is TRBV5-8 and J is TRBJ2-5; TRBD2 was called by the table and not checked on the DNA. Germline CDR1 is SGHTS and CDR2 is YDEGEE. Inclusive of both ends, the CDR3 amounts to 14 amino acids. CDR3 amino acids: CASSLVFGEETQYF.

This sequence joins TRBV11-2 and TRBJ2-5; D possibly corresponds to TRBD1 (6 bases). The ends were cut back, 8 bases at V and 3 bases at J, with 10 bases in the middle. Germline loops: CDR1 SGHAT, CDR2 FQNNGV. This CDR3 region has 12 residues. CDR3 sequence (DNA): TGTGCCAGCTCGGACAGAGAAGAGACCCAGTACTTC. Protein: CASSDREETQYF.

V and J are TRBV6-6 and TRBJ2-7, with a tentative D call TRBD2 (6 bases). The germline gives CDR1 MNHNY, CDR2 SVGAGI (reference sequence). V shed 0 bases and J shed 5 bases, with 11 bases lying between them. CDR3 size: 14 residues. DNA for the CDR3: TGTGCCAGCAGTTACTCTCGCGGGAATCACGAGCAGTACTTC. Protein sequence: CASSYSRGNHEQYF.

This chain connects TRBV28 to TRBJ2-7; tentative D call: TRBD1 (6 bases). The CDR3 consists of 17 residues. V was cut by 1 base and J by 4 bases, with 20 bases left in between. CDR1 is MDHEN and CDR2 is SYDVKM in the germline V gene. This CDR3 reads CASSLSIGTKSAYEQYF. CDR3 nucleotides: TGTGCCAGCAGTTTATCCATCGGGACAAAGTCAGCGTACGAGCAGTACTTC.

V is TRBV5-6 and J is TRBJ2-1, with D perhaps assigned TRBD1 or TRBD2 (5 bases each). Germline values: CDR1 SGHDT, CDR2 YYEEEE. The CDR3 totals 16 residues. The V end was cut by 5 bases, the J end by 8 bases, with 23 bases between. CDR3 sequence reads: CASRSARGGPWDEQFF. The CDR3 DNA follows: TGTGCCAGCAGGTCAGCTCGGGGCGGACCCTGGGATGAGCAGTTCTTC.

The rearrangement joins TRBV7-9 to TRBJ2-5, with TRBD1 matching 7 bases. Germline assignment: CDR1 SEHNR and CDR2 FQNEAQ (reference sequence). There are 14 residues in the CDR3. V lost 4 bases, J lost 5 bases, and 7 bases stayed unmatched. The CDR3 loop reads CASSYPQGTETQYF. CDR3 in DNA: TGTGCCAGCAGCTACCCACAGGGGACGGAGACCCAGTACTTC.

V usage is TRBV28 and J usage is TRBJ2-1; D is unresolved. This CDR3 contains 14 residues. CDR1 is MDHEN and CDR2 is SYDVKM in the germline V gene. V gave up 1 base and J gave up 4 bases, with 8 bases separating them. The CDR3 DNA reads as TGTGCCAGCAGTTTATCCCGGAGTTACAATGAGCAGTTCTTC. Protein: CASSLSRSYNEQFF.

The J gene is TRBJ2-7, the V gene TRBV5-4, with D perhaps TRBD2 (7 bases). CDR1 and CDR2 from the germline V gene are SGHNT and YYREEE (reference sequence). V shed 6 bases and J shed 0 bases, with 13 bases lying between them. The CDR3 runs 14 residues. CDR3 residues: CASTPGGYSYEQYF. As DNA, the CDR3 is TGTGCCAGCACCCCGGGGGGCTACTCCTACGAGCAGTACTTC. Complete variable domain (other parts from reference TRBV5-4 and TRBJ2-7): ETGVTQSPTHLIKTRGQQVTLRCSSQSGHNTVSWYQQALGQGPQFIFQYYREEENGRGNFPPRFSGLQFPNYSSELNVNALELDDSALYLCASTPGGYSYEQYFGPGTRLTVT.